These 22 T cell receptor beta chains originate from one sample sequenced in a study of blood T cell repertoires in COVID-19. Clones were read by immunoSEQ multiplex PCR, and TCRdb kept only the in-frame ones, dropping some. The sample holds over 100,000 clones; roughly 80% are singletons and the top ten take 8.5% to 12%. The sample was peripheral blood. All receptors come from a human donor in a cohort sampled during active COVID-19.

The chain couples TRBV19 to TRBJ1-2, with 7 bases fitting TRBD1. Germline CDR1 is LNHDA and CDR2 is SQIVND (reference sequence). V was pared by 6 bases and J by 5 bases, with 12 bases of the junction left unmatched. CDR3 length: 15 residues. The CDR3 region has the DNA TGTGCCAGTAGCCCCCTAGGACAGGTGGCGTATGGCTACACCTTC. The encoded protein is CASSPLGQVAYGYTF.

This clone was seen a single time. V gene TRBV30 combines with J gene TRBJ2-1; 8 bases align to TRBD1. This CDR3 is built from 14 residues. The trim removed 3 bases at V and 1 base at J, leaving 2 bases unmatched. Germline-derived CDR1 and CDR2 are GTSNPN and SVGIG (reference sequence). The CDR3 DNA reads TGTGCCTGGAGACGGACAGGGTCCTACAATGAGCAGTTCTTC. Amino acid sequence: CAWRRTGSYNEQFF.

This chain connects TRBV19 to TRBJ1-2; TRBD1 matches 7 bases. Germline assignment: CDR1 LNHDA and CDR2 SQIVND (reference sequence). V was clipped by 4 bases and J by 4 bases; unmatched bases: 12. This CDR3 has 16 amino acids. CDR3 DNA: TGTGCCAGTAGTAAGTCTCGGGGACAGAGCTTCTATGGCTACACCTTC. As protein: CASSKSRGQSFYGYTF.

CDR3 amino acids: CSVEDPRRTGSDYGYTF. As DNA, the CDR3 is TGCAGCGTTGAAGATCCCCGCCGGACAGGGTCGGACTATGGCTACACCTTC. V gene TRBV29-1 combines with J gene TRBJ1-2; 8 bases agree with TRBD1. Germline V gene data show CDR1 as SQVTM and CDR2 as ANQGSEA. There are 17 residues in the CDR3. The V and J ends lost 0 bases and 3 bases, in that order; junction bases with no gene match: 12.

This sequence joins TRBV7-3 and TRBJ1-2; TRBD1 matches at 9 bases. The germline V gene has CDR1 SGHTA and CDR2 FQGTGA. This CDR3 has 17 amino acids. V lost 5 bases to trimming and J lost 3 bases; unmatched junction nucleotides: 13. CDR3 in amino acids: CASSERVPGQGDYGYTF. CDR3 DNA sequence: TGTGCCAGCAGCGAAAGGGTCCCGGGACAGGGTGACTATGGCTACACCTTC.

The chain couples TRBV25-1 to TRBJ2-7; no clear D gene. Trimming cost V 3 bases and J 7 bases, with 10 bases left between them. Germline V gives CDR1 MGHDK, CDR2 SYGVNS. This CDR3 comprises 12 residues. CDR3 residues: CASSDSTREQYF. CDR3 bases: TGTGCCAGCAGTGATTCTACGAGAGAGCAGTACTTC.

This clone showed up just once. V and J are TRBV4-3 and TRBJ2-7, with TRBD2 matching over 14 bases. CDR1 is LGHNA and CDR2 is YSLEER in the germline V gene. With V trimmed by 0 bases and J by 6 bases, 13 bases remained unmatched. The CDR3 extends over 19 amino acids. The CDR3 nucleotides are TGCGCCAGCAGCCAAGACGGGACTAGCGGGAGACCGGCAGGATCCGAGCAGTACTTC. Residues: CASSQDGTSGRPAGSEQYF.

Worth noting for this clone: This specimen includes other DNA sequences encoding the same CDR3. The V gene is TRBV12-3 or TRBV12-4, the J gene TRBJ2-7, with D unclear. V dropped 6 bases and J dropped 6 bases, with 9 bases sitting between them. The CDR3 loop spans 11 amino acids. CDR3 nucleotide sequence: TGTGCCAGCAGCCCCGGTTCCGAGCAGTACTTC. Its protein product is CASSPGSEQYF.

The V gene is TRBV5-4, the J gene TRBJ2-1, with 7 bases that match TRBD1. The CDR3 has 12 residues. The V segment lost 1 base and the J segment 10 bases; nucleotides outside the gene matches: 2. Germline V CDR1 and CDR2: SGHNT, YYREEE (reference sequence). CDR3 sequence: CASSLTGEEQFF. CDR3 sequence (DNA): TGTGCCAGCAGCTTGACAGGGGAAGAGCAGTTCTTC.

The V call is TRBV23-1, the J call TRBJ1-2, with D uncertain. TRBV23-1 is an open reading frame, and its role is uncertain. The CDR3 loop spans 15 amino acids. Trimming removed 0 bases from V and 6 bases from J, with 14 bases in between. The CDR3 spells CASSQSTAGIHGYTF. DNA of the CDR3: TGCGCCAGCAGTCAATCGACGGCCGGGATTCATGGCTACACCTTC.

The chain couples TRBV19 to TRBJ1-2, with D possibly being TRBD1 (6 bases). Germline V gene lookup returns CDR1 LNHDA and CDR2 SQIVND (reference sequence). Trimming pared 3 bases from V and 1 base from J, leaving 12 bases between. The CDR3 is made up of 15 amino acids. This CDR3 reads CASSMGQEYNYGYTF. CDR3 DNA: TGTGCCAGTAGTATGGGACAAGAGTATAACTATGGCTACACCTTC.

This chain links TRBV28 with TRBJ1-2, with TRBD1 as a possible D gene (6 bases). Germline V CDR1 and CDR2: MDHEN, SYDVKM. The CDR3 contains 15 residues. V was shortened by 6 bases and J by 7 bases, with 21 bases between the two germline ends. Written as DNA, the CDR3 is TGTGCCAGCAGAAAACAACAGGGAGGGTATACTGGCTACACCTTC. It is translated as CASRKQQGGYTGYTF.

This clone was recorded only once. The rearrangement links TRBV7-2 to TRBJ1-6, with 12 bases fitting TRBD1. V was clipped by 5 bases and J by 9 bases; unmatched bases: 8. The CDR3 covers 16 residues. The germline CDR1 and CDR2 sequences are SGHTA and FQGNSA. The CDR3 sequence: CASSTGTGGGGSPLHF. The DNA for the CDR3 is TGTGCCAGCAGCACCGGGACAGGGGGCGGTGGTTCACCCCTCCACTTT.

The chain couples TRBV5-6 to TRBJ2-6; D perhaps matches TRBD2 (5 bases). The CDR3 has 14 amino acids. V was shortened by 2 bases and J by 4 bases, with 7 bases between the two germline ends. Germline V CDR1 and CDR2: SGHDT, YYEEEE. CDR3 sequence reads: CASSFPGGANVLTF. The CDR3 nucleotides are TGTGCCAGCAGCTTCCCGGGAGGGGCCAACGTCCTGACTTTC.

The chain combines TRBV5-4 with TRBJ2-5; TRBD2 agrees at 8 bases. V shed 0 bases and J 9 bases; nucleotides not matched to a gene: 4. Germline lookup yields CDR1 SGHNT and CDR2 YYREEE (reference sequence). This CDR3 has 13 residues. This CDR3 is CASSLAGRGAQYF. CDR3 bases: TGTGCCAGCAGCTTGGCCGGGAGGGGGGCCCAGTACTTC.

The J gene is TRBJ2-2, the V gene TRBV6-5, with 7 nucleotides matching TRBD1. CDR1 is MNHEY, CDR2 SVGAGI, per germline. This CDR3 is built from 15 residues. V was pared by 2 bases and J by 7 bases, with 7 bases of the junction left unmatched. CDR3 amino acids: CASSYIQGSGGELFF. The CDR3, as DNA: TGTGCCAGCAGTTACATACAGGGGTCTGGCGGGGAGCTGTTTTTT.

V and J are TRBV7-9 and TRBJ2-7; 9 bases line up with TRBD1. J lost 1 base, V lost 5 bases, and 9 bases had no gene match. CDR1 is SEHNR, CDR2 FQNEAQ, per germline (reference sequence). There are 16 residues in the CDR3. The CDR3 coding sequence is TGTGCCAGCAGCGCGACAGGGGGGAAGTTTTCCTACGAGCAGTACTTC. As protein: CASSATGGKFSYEQYF.

The chain combines TRBV19 with TRBJ2-1; 7 nucleotides match TRBD1. The germline CDR1 and CDR2 sequences are LNHDA and SQIVND (reference sequence). This CDR3 comprises 15 residues. With 1 base clipped from V and 9 bases from J, the junction kept 9 bases outside the gene matches. CDR3 amino acids: CASSIVGGAGVEQFF. Written as DNA, the CDR3 is TGTGCCAGTAGTATAGTAGGGGGCGCTGGGGTTGAGCAGTTCTTC.

This clone was detected a few times. The V and J genes are TRBV7-8 and TRBJ1-6, with TRBD1 as a possible D gene (5 bases). Trimming shortened V by 2 bases and J by 10 bases, and 15 bases separated the two germline ends. The CDR3 consists of 15 residues. Germline CDR1 is SGHVS and CDR2 is FQNEAQ. The CDR3 loop is CASSLRGGRASPLHF. CDR3 in DNA: TGTGCCAGCAGCTTACGTGGGGGGAGAGCCTCACCCCTCCACTTT.

This clone was picked up a small number of times. The gene calls are TRBV12-5 and TRBJ1-4, with TRBD1 matching 7 bases. Germline assignment: CDR1 LGHNT and CDR2 FRNRAP. The CDR3 is made up of 18 amino acids. V lost 2 bases and J lost 7; bases outside the gene matches: 16. The CDR3 coding sequence is TGTGCTAGTGGTTTGACTCATGGAGGGGGCGGAGGTAGTGAAAAACTGTTTTTT. This encodes CASGLTHGGGGGSEKLFF.

The V and J genes are TRBV5-6 and TRBJ2-1, with TRBD1 identical over 8 bases. Germline trimming cut 4 bases from V and 0 bases from J; bases unmatched to any gene: 6. The CDR3 length is 16 residues. Germline assignment: CDR1 SGHDT and CDR2 YYEEEE. DNA for the CDR3: TGTGCCAGCAGCGCTGGGACAGGAAGCTCCTACAATGAGCAGTTCTTC. Protein sequence: CASSAGTGSSYNEQFF.

The chain employs TRBV7-8 and TRBJ1-1; 7 bases agree with TRBD1. Trimming took 5 bases from V and 0 from J; bases not matched to a gene: 15. Germline V gene data show CDR1 as SGHVS and CDR2 as FQNEAQ. This CDR3 contains 18 residues. CDR3 sequence reads: CASSGGTAPMGMNTEAFF. The CDR3 DNA reads TGTGCCAGCAGCGGTGGGACAGCTCCTATGGGAATGAACACTGAAGCTTTCTTT.